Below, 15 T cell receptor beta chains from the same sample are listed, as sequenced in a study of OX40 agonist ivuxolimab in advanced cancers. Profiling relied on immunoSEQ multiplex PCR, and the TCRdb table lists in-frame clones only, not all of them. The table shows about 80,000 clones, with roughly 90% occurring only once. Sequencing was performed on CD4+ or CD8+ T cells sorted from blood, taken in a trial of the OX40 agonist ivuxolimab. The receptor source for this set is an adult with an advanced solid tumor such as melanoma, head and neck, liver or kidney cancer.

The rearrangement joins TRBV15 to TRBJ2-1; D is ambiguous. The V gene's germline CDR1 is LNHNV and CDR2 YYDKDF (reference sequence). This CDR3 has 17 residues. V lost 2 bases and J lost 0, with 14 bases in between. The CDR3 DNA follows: TGTGCCACCAGCAGACCTAGGACCAGGTACTCCTACAATGAGCAGTTCTTC. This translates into CATSRPRTRYSYNEQFF.

The CDR3 sequence: CASSSHQNTEAFF. CDR3 nucleotides: TGTGCCAGCAGCTCGCATCAGAACACTGAAGCTTTCTTT. The rearrangement links TRBV7-2 to TRBJ1-1; no clear D. This CDR3 contains 13 residues. Germline V gene lookup returns CDR1 SGHTA and CDR2 FQGNSA. V lost 4 bases, J lost 1 base, and 7 bases lay in between.

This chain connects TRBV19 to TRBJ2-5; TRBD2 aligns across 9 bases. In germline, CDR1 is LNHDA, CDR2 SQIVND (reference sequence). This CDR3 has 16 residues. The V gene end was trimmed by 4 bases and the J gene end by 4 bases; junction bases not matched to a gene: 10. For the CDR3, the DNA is TGTGCCAGTAGTAGAGGGACTAGCCAAGGGGGAGAGACCCAGTACTTC. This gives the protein CASSRGTSQGGETQYF.

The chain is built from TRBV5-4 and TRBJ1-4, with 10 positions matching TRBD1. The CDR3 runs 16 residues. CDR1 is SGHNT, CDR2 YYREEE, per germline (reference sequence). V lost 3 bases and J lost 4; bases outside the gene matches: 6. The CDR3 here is CASSSTGTGDNEKLFF. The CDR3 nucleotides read TGTGCCAGCAGCTCTACCGGGACAGGGGATAATGAAAAACTGTTTTTT.

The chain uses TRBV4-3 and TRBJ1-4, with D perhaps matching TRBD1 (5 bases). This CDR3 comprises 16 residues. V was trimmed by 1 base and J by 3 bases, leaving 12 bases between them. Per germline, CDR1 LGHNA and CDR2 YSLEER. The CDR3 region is CASSQVGTGSNEKLFF. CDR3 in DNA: TGCGCCAGCAGCCAAGTTGGAACAGGATCTAATGAAAAACTGTTTTTT.

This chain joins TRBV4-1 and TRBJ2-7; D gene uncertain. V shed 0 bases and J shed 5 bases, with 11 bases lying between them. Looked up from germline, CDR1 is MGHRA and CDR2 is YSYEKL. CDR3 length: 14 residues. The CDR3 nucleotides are TGCGCCAGCAGCCAAGAGTCTATAACCCACGAGCAGTACTTC. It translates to CASSQESITHEQYF.

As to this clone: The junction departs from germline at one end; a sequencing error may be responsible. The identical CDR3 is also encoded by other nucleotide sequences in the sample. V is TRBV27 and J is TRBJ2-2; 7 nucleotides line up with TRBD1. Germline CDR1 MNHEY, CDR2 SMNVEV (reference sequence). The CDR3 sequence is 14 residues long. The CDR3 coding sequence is TGTGCCAGCAGTCTAACCAGGGGGATCGGGGAACTGTTTTTT. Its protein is CASSLTRGIGELFF.

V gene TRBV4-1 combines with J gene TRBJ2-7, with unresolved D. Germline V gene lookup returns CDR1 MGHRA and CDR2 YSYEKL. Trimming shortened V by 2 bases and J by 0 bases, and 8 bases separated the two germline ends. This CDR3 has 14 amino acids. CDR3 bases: TGCGCCAGCAGCCAATTAGTGGCCTCCTACGAGCAGTACTTC. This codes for CASSQLVASYEQYF.

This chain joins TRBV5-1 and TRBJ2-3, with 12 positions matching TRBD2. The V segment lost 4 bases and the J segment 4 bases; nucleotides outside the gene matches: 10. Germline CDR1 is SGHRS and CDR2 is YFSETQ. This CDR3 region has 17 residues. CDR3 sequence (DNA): TGCGCCAGCAGCGTGACTAGCGGGAGCGGTCCGGCAGATACGCAGTATTTT. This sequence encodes CASSVTSGSGPADTQYF. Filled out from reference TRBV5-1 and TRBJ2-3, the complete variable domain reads KAGVTQTPRYLIKTRGQQVTLSCSPISGHRSVSWYQQTPGQGLQFLFEYFSETQRNKGNFPGRFSGRQFSNSRSEMNVSTLELGDSALYLCASSVTSGSGPADTQYFGPGTRLTVL.

In nucleotides, the CDR3 is TGCGCCAGCAGCCAAGATCTTAGTACAGGGACGCCTTTCTTT. This translates into CASSQDLSTGTPFF. The V and J genes are TRBV4-3 and TRBJ1-1, with D possibly matching TRBD1 (6 bases). The CDR3 totals 14 residues. Germline values: CDR1 LGHNA, CDR2 YSLEER. Trimming removed 0 bases from V and 12 bases from J, with 17 bases in between.

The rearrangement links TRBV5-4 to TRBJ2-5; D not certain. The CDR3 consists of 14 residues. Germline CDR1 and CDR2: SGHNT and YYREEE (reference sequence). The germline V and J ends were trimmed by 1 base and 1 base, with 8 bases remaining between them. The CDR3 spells CASSLSRSQETQYF. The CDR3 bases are TGTGCCAGCAGCTTGAGCAGGAGCCAAGAGACCCAGTACTTC.

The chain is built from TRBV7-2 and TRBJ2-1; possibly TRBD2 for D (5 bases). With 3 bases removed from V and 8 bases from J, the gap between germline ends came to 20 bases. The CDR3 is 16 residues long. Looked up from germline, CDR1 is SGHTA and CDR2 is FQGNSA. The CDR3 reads CASSLFSDPRTHEQFF. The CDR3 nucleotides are TGTGCCAGCAGCTTGTTTAGCGACCCCAGGACGCATGAGCAGTTCTTC.

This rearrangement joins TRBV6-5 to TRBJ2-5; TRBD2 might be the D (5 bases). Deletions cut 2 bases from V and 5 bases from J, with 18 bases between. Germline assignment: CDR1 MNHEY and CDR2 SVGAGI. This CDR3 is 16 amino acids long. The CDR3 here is CASSYTGIGLTETQYF. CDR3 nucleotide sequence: TGTGCCAGCAGTTACACGGGGATTGGGTTGACGGAGACCCAGTACTTC.

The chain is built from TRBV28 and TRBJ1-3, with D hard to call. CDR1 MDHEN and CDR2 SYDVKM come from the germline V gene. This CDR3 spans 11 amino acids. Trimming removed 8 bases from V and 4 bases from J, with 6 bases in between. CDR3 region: CASLGGNTIYF. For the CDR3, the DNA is TGTGCCAGCCTGGGGGGAAACACCATATATTTT.

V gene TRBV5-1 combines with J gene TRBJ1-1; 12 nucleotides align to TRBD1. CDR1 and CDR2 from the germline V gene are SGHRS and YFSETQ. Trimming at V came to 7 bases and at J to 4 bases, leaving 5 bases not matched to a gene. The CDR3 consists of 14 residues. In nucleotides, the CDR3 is TGCGCCAGCCGGGACAGGGGGCGAAGCACTGAAGCTTTCTTT. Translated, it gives CASRDRGRSTEAFF.